This T cell receptor (beta chain) was sequenced during a study of regulatory T cells in long-lasting Graves disease (dated by TCRdb to 2020 to 2022). Turning to the overall study: To count as having persistent Graves' disease, a patient had to have received antithyroid drug treatment for over 5 years with TSH receptor autoantibodies remaining persistently positive. Persistent Graves' disease patients in the clinical cohort had taken antithyroid drugs for 8 to 12 years on average. A total of around 35 samples were covered by TCR sequencing, comprising 13 persistent and approximately 20 newly diagnosed Graves' disease patients. Patients with persistent Graves' disease were compared with patients with newly diagnosed Graves' disease using TCR sequencing and RNA sequencing of peripheral blood. The study took place in China and was registered as a clinical trial.

The CDR3, from cysteine to phenylalanine, totals 15 residues. This entry keeps only the CDR3 DNA: 45 bases, framed from base 1. According to the germline V gene, CDR1 reads SGHVS and CDR2 reads FQNEAQ. At the junction V is shortened by 5 bases and J by 7 bases; bases outside the gene matches: 10. This specimen's time point label, interpreted: persistent/refractory GD, antithyroid drugs over 5 years with positive TRAb. RNA was extracted from PBMCs in TRIzol for both TCR sequencing and RNA sequencing. The diagnosis of Graves' disease was made according to American Thyroid Association guidelines. The patients came from an endocrinology department in Xi'an, China. Each patient gave roughly 10 milliliters of peripheral blood, collected in an EDTA anticoagulant tube. Ficoll Paque Plus density gradient separation was used to isolate PBMCs, and no further T cell sorting was done. An Agilent 2100 Bioanalyzer and agarose gel were used to check RNA quality, and a NanoDrop 2000 was used to measure RNA concentration.

The method was multiplex PCR. Sequenced using an Illumina HiSeq 4000. To build TCR beta libraries, CDR3 regions were amplified by Arm-PCR using iRepertoire HTBI primers. Gel purification was performed on PCR products prior to sequencing. Regarding the original processing steps: Gene usage analysis of CDR3 amino acid clonotypes relied on the 62 TRBV and more than twelve TRBJ segments identified across samples. COPE and FqMerger were used to merge the filtered high-quality paired reads into contigs. Contigs were aligned with BLAST to IMGT TRBV, TRBD and TRBJ reference genes, and CDR3 was defined per IMGT. Clonotypes above 0.1% frequency were classified as highly expanded clones. Repertoire diversity was measured by Shannon entropy, and V-J evenness by the Gini coefficient. A clonotype was considered public if more than one individual shared it. TCRdb handled the public reads itself, with Q25 trimming in fastp and clone calling in MiXCR, and kept productive beta chains. Identical CDR3 protein sequences are pooled into one entry, listed with their most common genes and DNA. The V and J calls were determined by TCRdb, not by the authors. The table for this sample lists 600,000 to 800,000 distinct CDR3 sequences; 30% of them were counted only once. Around 42% of the sample goes to the ten largest clones.

The sample holds many counts of this clonotype. Which antigen it targets is not known. Qualities for individual bases were not recorded, and no much larger clone is one base off. What the authors observed across the whole study: As a limitation, the authors acknowledged that the small sample size may reduce accuracy. Compared with newly diagnosed patients, persistent Graves' disease patients had lower TCR Shannon entropy and fewer highly expanded clones, which suggests clonal expansion. Only the TCR beta chain was sequenced and analyzed. Patients with persistent disease shared more public clonotypes (about 2,900) than newly diagnosed patients did (approximately 970). Persistent disease showed preferential use of TRBV28, TRBJ1-2 and TRBJ2-5, whereas newly diagnosed disease favored TRBV20-1 and TRBJ2-1. The study examined only peripheral blood because the primary lesion, thyroid tissue, could not be accessed.

The sample here was peripheral blood mononuclear cells (PBMCs), taken when the disease was refractory, from a patient treated with antithyroid drugs. Recombination joined TRBV7-8 with TRBJ1-2; TRBD1 agrees with 10 junctional bases. This TCR derives from a female donor with Graves disease. The base sequence is TGTGCCAGCAGCGTCGCCCGGGACAGGGGCGGTGGCTACACCTTC. This translates into CASSVARDRGGGYTF.